The 5 T cell receptor beta chains below come from one sample, sequenced in a study of technical replicates of blood from a handful of donors. TCRdb's copy holds only in-frame clones and misses some; the assay was immunoSEQ multiplex PCR. This sample has around 80,000 clones, with roughly 90% found just once. Sequenced material: T cells isolated from PBMCs. Every receptor here comes from a human donor in good health.

The chain carries TRBV7-9 and TRBJ2-3; D remains unclear. V lost 6 bases and J 0 bases, leaving 4 bases between the germline ends. The CDR3 consists of 12 residues. Germline CDR1 and CDR2: SEHNR and FQNEAQ (reference sequence). CDR3 in DNA: TGTGCCAGCAGGGCTAGCACAGATACGCAGTATTTT. Its translation: CASRASTDTQYF.

This chain uses TRBV6-1 with TRBJ2-7, with 7 nucleotides matching TRBD2. The CDR3 consists of 14 residues. Germline V gene data show CDR1 as MNHNS and CDR2 as SASEGT. The V gene end was trimmed by 8 bases and the J gene end by 2 bases; junction bases not matched to a gene: 9. CDR3 in amino acids: CASSPQREPYEQYF. The CDR3 bases are TGTGCCAGCTCCCCCCAGCGGGAACCCTACGAGCAGTACTTC.

This clone has only one observation. The rearrangement uses TRBV27 and TRBJ2-7; 8 bases align to TRBD1. The germline V gene encodes CDR1 MNHEY and CDR2 SMNVEV (reference sequence). The CDR3 is 14 residues long. Unmatched junction bases numbered 9, after V lost 6 bases and J lost 5 bases. CDR3 region: CASSSRGLLNEQYF. The CDR3, as DNA: TGTGCCAGCAGCAGCAGGGGGCTTCTTAACGAGCAGTACTTC.

In DNA, the CDR3 is TGTGCCAGCAGCCAAGAGGGCAGTTCCAATGAGCAGTTCTTC. Translation gives CASSQEGSSNEQFF. V and J are TRBV7-2 and TRBJ2-1; a possible D gene is TRBD2 (5 bases). The ends were cut back, 5 bases at V and 6 bases at J, with 14 bases in the middle. The CDR3 covers 14 residues. In germline, CDR1 is SGHTA, CDR2 FQGNSA.

The chain links TRBV6-5 to TRBJ2-1; D perhaps matches TRBD1 (6 bases). V lost 3 bases, J lost 6 bases, and 12 bases lay in between. CDR3 size: 14 residues. Germline CDR1 and CDR2: MNHEY and SVGAGI. DNA of the CDR3: TGTGCCAGCAGTTATAGGGGGAGTGGCAATGAGCAGTTCTTC. Translation: CASSYRGSGNEQFF.